These 21 T cell receptor beta chains originate from one sample sequenced in a study of regulatory T cells in long-lasting Graves disease (dated by TCRdb to about 2021). What this sample's time point label stands for: newly diagnosed GD, antithyroid drugs for less than 3 months. RNA was extracted from PBMCs in TRIzol for both TCR sequencing and RNA sequencing. Library creation used multiplex PCR. The instrument was an Illumina HiSeq 4000. CDR3 regions were amplified by Arm-PCR with iRepertoire HTBI primers to construct TCR beta libraries. Through fastp at Q25 and MiXCR, TCRdb rebuilt clones from the public reads, retaining in-frame beta chains. Every CDR3 protein is listed once, alongside the most common genes and DNA of its rows. This sample comprises around 250,000 distinct CDR3 sequences, about 17% of them detected only once. 12% to 15% of the sample is taken by the ten largest. Another study also made use of these data, one on T cells in Graves' hyperthyroidism and ophthalmopathy.

The sample was peripheral blood mononuclear cells (PBMCs), taken at new diagnosis, from a patient treated with antithyroid drugs. These receptors were collected from a woman in her 30s with Graves disease. Donor details come from another sample of the same person, matched by shared clones.

This clonotype was recorded many times. The CDR3 region is CASGQGVNEQFF. DNA of the CDR3: TGTGCCAGCGGACAGGGGGTAAATGAGCAGTTCTTC. The chain couples TRBV6-1 to TRBJ2-1; 10 bases map to TRBD1. Germline V gene data show CDR1 as MNHNS and CDR2 as SASEGT. The CDR3 runs 12 residues. The J segment lost 7 bases and the V segment lost 8 bases, leaving 2 bases of the junction unmatched.

The chain combines TRBV6-1 with TRBJ2-3; TRBD2 matches at 8 bases. V lost 6 bases and J lost 6; bases outside the gene matches: 11. Germline V gene lookup returns CDR1 MNHNS and CDR2 SASEGT. CDR3 size: 15 residues. DNA for the CDR3: TGTGCCAGCAGGTGGGCAGCGGGGGCAGCCGATACGCAGTATTTT. Its protein is CASRWAAGAADTQYF.

This clonotype was seen repeatedly, ten times or more. The V call is TRBV3-1, the J call TRBJ2-7; D is ambiguous. This CDR3 has 13 amino acids. The V gene lost 0 bases and the J gene lost 5 bases, with 8 bases spanning the gap. Germline CDR1 is LGHDT and CDR2 is YNNKEL (reference sequence). The CDR3 region is CASSQESLNEQYF. The CDR3 nucleotides are TGTGCCAGCAGCCAAGAGTCCCTCAACGAGCAGTACTTC.

This clonotype was observed many times. This chain connects TRBV11-2 to TRBJ1-1; D possibly corresponds to TRBD1 (6 bases). CDR1 is SGHAT and CDR2 is FQNNGV in the germline V gene. V dropped 6 bases and J dropped 10 bases, with 15 bases sitting between them. CDR3 length: 12 residues. CDR3 bases: TGTGCCAGCAGTCAGGGGAATGTAGGAGCTTTCTTT. Translated, it gives CASSQGNVGAFF.

This clonotype was observed many times. V usage is TRBV5-1 and J usage is TRBJ2-7; D uncertain. Between the trimmed V and J ends, which lost 0 bases and 5 bases, there was a span of 15 bases. Germline V gene lookup returns CDR1 SGHRS and CDR2 YFSETQ. The CDR3 loop spans 15 amino acids. The CDR3 DNA is TGCGCCAGCAGCTTGGATCAGAGAAAAAGGAACGAGCAGTACTTC. Protein sequence: CASSLDQRKRNEQYF.

This clonotype came up many times. This chain uses TRBV7-2 with TRBJ2-1; 7 nucleotides agree with TRBD2. J was trimmed by 3 bases and V by 3 bases; bases with no gene match: 8. The CDR3 covers 16 residues. In germline, CDR1 is SGHTA, CDR2 FQGNSA. The CDR3 protein is CASSLGWGGSYNEQFF. The CDR3 bases are TGTGCCAGCAGCTTGGGTTGGGGGGGAAGCTACAATGAGCAGTTCTTC. The full variable domain, in which reference TRBV7-2 and TRBJ2-1 provide the parts outside the CDR3, is GAGVSQSPSNKVTEKGKDVELRCDPISGHTALYWYRQSLGQGLEFLIYFQGNSAPDKSGLPSDRFSAERTGGSVSTLTIQRTQQEDSAVYLCASSLGWGGSYNEQFFGPGTRLTVL.

Ten or more counts support this clonotype. This sequence joins TRBV9 and TRBJ1-2, with 9 positions matching TRBD1. Germline V lookup: CDR1 SGDLS, CDR2 YYNGEE. Trimming at V came to 0 bases and at J to 8 bases, leaving 11 bases not matched to a gene. The CDR3 runs 16 residues. The CDR3 bases are TGTGCCAGCAGCGTAGCTCTGTTGGGACAGGGCACCGGCTACACCTTC. Amino acid sequence: CASSVALLGQGTGYTF. The variable domain in full, with the rest retrieved from reference TRBV9 and TRBJ1-2, is DSGVTQTPKHLITATGQRVTLRCSPRSGDLSVYWYQQSLDQGLQFLIQYYNGEERAKGNILERFSAQQFPDLHSELNLSSLELGDSALYFCASSVALLGQGTGYTFGSGTRLTVV.

Many counts were recorded for this clonotype. A read error may produce the germline difference seen at one junction end. The chain joins TRBV5-1 to TRBJ1-1, with 8 bases aligning to TRBD1. From germline, CDR1 is SGHRS and CDR2 YFSETQ. This CDR3 contains 15 residues. The CDR3, as DNA: TGTGCCAGCAGCTCTTGGACAGGGATGAACACTGAAGCTTTCTTT. Translating it yields CASSSWTGMNTEAFF.

This clonotype appeared many times. The chain recombines TRBV27 with TRBJ2-5, with D perhaps given as TRBD1 or TRBD2 (6 bases each). Trimming took off 2 bases at V and 14 bases at J, with 18 bases between the two ends. Germline V gene lookup returns CDR1 MNHEY and CDR2 SMNVEV (reference sequence). This CDR3 has 13 residues. CDR3 coding DNA: TGTGCCAGCAGTTTAGGGGGGCGGGCAATCCCTTACTTC. It encodes CASSLGGRAIPYF.

This clonotype was detected ten times or more. The chain employs TRBV5-1 and TRBJ1-6; D is perhaps TRBD1 (5 bases). V lost 6 bases and J 10 bases, leaving 23 bases between the germline ends. The CDR3 is 16 residues long. Germline loops: CDR1 SGHRS, CDR2 YFSETQ. The CDR3 protein is CASTPGTPQGRSPLHF. DNA of the CDR3: TGCGCCAGCACCCCCGGGACGCCTCAAGGAAGGTCACCCCTCCACTTT.

This clonotype has ten or more counts. The chain combines TRBV4-2 with TRBJ1-1; D unclear. CDR1 LGHNA and CDR2 YNFKEQ come from the germline V gene. The V end was cut by 0 bases, the J end by 8 bases, with 10 bases between. CDR3 length: 13 residues. CDR3 in amino acids: CASSQEFWQEAFF. The CDR3 DNA sequence: TGTGCCAGCAGCCAAGAGTTTTGGCAAGAAGCTTTCTTT.

At least ten counts were recorded for this clonotype. This chain connects TRBV11-2 to TRBJ1-5; D not resolved. Germline CDR1 reads SGHAT; CDR2 reads FQNNGV. The CDR3 is 14 amino acids. Trimming stripped 4 bases from V and 4 bases from J, with 11 bases between. The CDR3 loop is CASSSWPGNQPQHF. CDR3 DNA sequence: TGTGCCAGCAGCTCTTGGCCAGGTAATCAGCCCCAGCATTTT.

On this clonotype itself: One base away lies a much larger clone, so this may be a sequencing read error. J is TRBJ2-2 and V is TRBV11-2, with D possibly being TRBD2 (5 bases). The CDR3 contains 15 residues. The germline gives CDR1 SGHAT, CDR2 FQNNGV. The V end lost 5 bases, the J end lost 7 bases, and 17 bases lay between the germline ends. CDR3 protein: CASSRGEGLGGELFF. DNA of the CDR3: TGTGCCAGCAGCCGAGGAGAGGGCCTCGGCGGGGAGCTGTTTTTT.

This clonotype was seen repeatedly, ten times or more. The CDR3 sequence is CASSETEGKLFF. The CDR3, as DNA: TGTGCCAGCAGTGAGACCGAAGGAAAACTGTTTTTT. J is TRBJ1-4 and V is TRBV6-1, with D unresolved. V was cut by 3 bases and J by 10 bases, with 9 bases left in between. Germline-derived CDR1 and CDR2 are MNHNS and SASEGT. This CDR3 region has 12 residues.

Written as DNA, the CDR3 is TGTGCCAGCTCCCTCGGAGAGCAGTTCTTC. Translating gives CASSLGEQFF. The chain is built from TRBV12-3 or TRBV12-4 and TRBJ2-1; D uncertain. The CDR3 length is 10 residues. Deletions cut 8 bases from V and 10 bases from J, with 9 bases between.

This sequence joins TRBV6-1 and TRBJ1-1, with D possibly TRBD1 on 5 matching bases. Germline-derived CDR1 and CDR2 are MNHNS and SASEGT. This CDR3 contains 16 residues. V lost 11 bases to trimming and J lost 5 bases, with 27 bases between them. The CDR3 region is CASGGGGDRRRTEAFF. CDR3 coding DNA: TGTGCCTCCGGGGGGGGGGGGGACCGCCGTCGTACTGAAGCTTTCTTT.

The chain joins TRBV27 to TRBJ2-5; TRBD2 matches 8 bases. Trimming removed 6 bases from V and 5 bases from J; junction bases left unmatched: 5. The CDR3 consists of 13 residues. Germline lookup yields CDR1 MNHEY and CDR2 SMNVEV (reference sequence). The CDR3 DNA is TGTGCCAGCAGCGGGGGGGGGAGGGAGACCCAGTACTTC. Translated: CASSGGGRETQYF.

This clonotype was seen many times. The chain uses TRBV20-1 and TRBJ1-1; D remains ambiguous. Germline CDR1 is DFQATT and CDR2 is SNEGSKA (reference sequence). Trimming cost V 3 bases and J 0 bases, with 8 bases left between them. This CDR3 has 13 residues. CDR3 loop: CSARPRLNTEAFF. For the CDR3, the DNA is TGCAGTGCTAGGCCCCGGCTGAACACTGAAGCTTTCTTT.

About this clonotype itself: A far larger clone is one nucleotide away, so this likely arose from a read error. The rearrangement joins TRBV6-4 to TRBJ1-4, with TRBD1 matching over 7 bases. This CDR3 region has 14 residues. Per germline, CDR1 MRHNA and CDR2 SNTAGT. V trimming: 5 bases; J trimming: 6 bases; junction bases outside the gene matches: 6. The CDR3 spells CASSFGGGYEKLFF. CDR3 nucleotide sequence: TGTGCCAGCAGTTTTGGAGGGGGCTATGAAAAACTGTTTTTT.

This clonotype was seen more than once but under ten times. The chain links TRBV5-4 to TRBJ1-2; TRBD1 aligns across 8 bases. The germline V gene encodes CDR1 SGHNT and CDR2 YYREEE (reference sequence). This CDR3 region has 14 residues. J lost 4 bases, V lost 5 bases, and 7 bases had no gene match. CDR3 amino acids: CASSEDRERYGYTF. Written as DNA, the CDR3 is TGTGCCAGCAGTGAGGACAGGGAGCGCTATGGCTACACCTTC.

The table lists this clonotype with many counts. The V call is TRBV5-8, the J call TRBJ2-1; D not resolved. The CDR3 is 8 residues long. V was trimmed by 6 bases and J by 8 bases, leaving 0 bases between them. The germline V gene encodes CDR1 SGHTS and CDR2 YDEGEE. CDR3 amino acids: CASNEQFF. DNA of the CDR3: TGTGCCAGCAATGAGCAGTTCTTC.